This is a list of T cell receptor beta chains from one sample in a study of cytomegalovirus exposure and HLA in healthy donors. Here immunoSEQ multiplex PCR was the method, and the copy in TCRdb shows in-frame clones only, minus some. Its clone listing holds some 75,000 clones. The source material was PBMCs. These receptors originate from a boy younger than 18 in good health and CMV-seronegative. CDR3s include the opening cysteine and the closing phenylalanine or tryptophan. The D gene is left open where the match is weak.

CDR3: CAWSQGLENQPQHF; V: TRBV30; J: TRBJ1-5; D: -
CDR3: CASSAVGGGTEAFF; V: TRBV25-1; J: TRBJ1-1; D: -
CDR3: CASSPQGSPNTEAFF; V: TRBV18; J: TRBJ1-1; D: -
CDR3: CASSQEIAPGNNEQFF; V: TRBV4-3; J: TRBJ2-1; D: -
CDR3: CASSLGQASSYEQYF; V: TRBV7-6; J: TRBJ2-7; D: -
CDR3: CASSLRKGQGFQPQHF; V: TRBV4-1; J: TRBJ1-5; D: TRBD1
CDR3: CASSLIAAQEQYF; V: TRBV13; J: TRBJ2-7; D: -
CDR3: CASSQDQANTEAFF; V: TRBV4-1; J: TRBJ1-1; D: -
CDR3: CASSPGGTAGGDNEQFF; V: TRBV9; J: TRBJ2-1; D: -
CDR3: CASSFRGTDTQYF; V: TRBV5-1; J: TRBJ2-3; D: -
CDR3: CASSSGTGEAQHQHF; V: TRBV6-5; J: TRBJ1-5; D: TRBD1
CDR3: CSVVPDRAEIYGYTF; V: TRBV29-1; J: TRBJ1-2; D: TRBD1
CDR3: CATSREPGHPINTF; V: TRBV15; J: TRBJ1-2; D: -
CDR3: CASSERAGITGELFF; V: TRBV2; J: TRBJ2-2; D: -
CDR3: CASRSGGALYEQYF; V: TRBV5-4; J: TRBJ2-7; D: TRBD2
CDR3: CASSPASVVETQYF; V: TRBV18; J: TRBJ2-5; D: -
CDR3: CASSPRDSQETQYF; V: TRBV18; J: TRBJ2-5; D: TRBD1
CDR3: CSVEASTDTQYF; V: TRBV29-1; J: TRBJ2-3; D: -
CDR3: CASSPPGTGDYSNQPQHF; V: TRBV18; J: TRBJ1-5; D: TRBD1
CDR3: CASSQDRAAVYEQYF; V: TRBV4-1; J: -; D: -
CDR3: CSAEGAGETQYF; V: TRBV29-1; J: TRBJ2-5; D: -
CDR3: CASSEVLHSYSNQPQHF; V: TRBV2; J: TRBJ1-5; D: -
CDR3: CASSWAEQYF; V: TRBV6-1; J: TRBJ2-7; D: -